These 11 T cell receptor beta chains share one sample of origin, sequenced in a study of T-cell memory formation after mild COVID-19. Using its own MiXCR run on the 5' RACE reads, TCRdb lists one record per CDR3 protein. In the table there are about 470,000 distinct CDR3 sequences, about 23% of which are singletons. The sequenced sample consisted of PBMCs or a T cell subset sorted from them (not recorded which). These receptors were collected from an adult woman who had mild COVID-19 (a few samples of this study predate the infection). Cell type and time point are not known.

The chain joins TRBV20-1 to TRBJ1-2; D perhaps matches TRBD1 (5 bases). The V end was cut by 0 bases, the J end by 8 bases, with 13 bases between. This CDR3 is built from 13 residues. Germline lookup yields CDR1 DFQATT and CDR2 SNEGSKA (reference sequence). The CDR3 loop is CSARDGAGPGYTF. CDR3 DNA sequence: TGCAGTGCTAGAGATGGGGCAGGGCCAGGCTACACCTTC.

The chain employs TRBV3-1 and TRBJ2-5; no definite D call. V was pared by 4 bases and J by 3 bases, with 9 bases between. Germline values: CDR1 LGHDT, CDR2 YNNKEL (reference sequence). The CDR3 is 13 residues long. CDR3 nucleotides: TGTGCCAGCAGCCCTCTCGCCGAAGAGACCCAGTACTTC. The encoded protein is CASSPLAEETQYF.

This chain's CDR3 is CASSREGAYTEAFF. The CDR3 nucleotides are TGTGCCAGCAGCAGGGAGGGAGCCTACACTGAAGCTTTCTTT. The chain links TRBV3-1 to TRBJ1-1, with D hard to call. V was trimmed by 5 bases and J by 3 bases, leaving 13 bases between them. This CDR3 contains 14 residues. Germline lookup yields CDR1 LGHDT and CDR2 YNNKEL (reference sequence).

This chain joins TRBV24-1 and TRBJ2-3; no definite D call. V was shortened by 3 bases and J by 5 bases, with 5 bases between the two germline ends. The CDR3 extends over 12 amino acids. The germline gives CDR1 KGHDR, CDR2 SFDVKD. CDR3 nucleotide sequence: TGTGCCACCAGTGATGGGGAAGATACGCAGTATTTT. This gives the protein CATSDGEDTQYF.

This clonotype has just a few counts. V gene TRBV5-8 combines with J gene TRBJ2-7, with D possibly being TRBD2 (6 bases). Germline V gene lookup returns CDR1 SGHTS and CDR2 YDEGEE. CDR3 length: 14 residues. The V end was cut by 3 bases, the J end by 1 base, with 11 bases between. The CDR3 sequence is CASSSAGRSYEQYF. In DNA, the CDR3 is TGTGCCAGCAGCTCAGCAGGGAGGTCCTACGAGCAGTACTTC.

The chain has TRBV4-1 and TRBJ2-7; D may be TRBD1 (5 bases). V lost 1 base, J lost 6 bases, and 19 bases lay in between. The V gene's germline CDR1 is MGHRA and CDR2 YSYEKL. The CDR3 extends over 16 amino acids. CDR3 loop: CASSQGLVGWGAEQYF. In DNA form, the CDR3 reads TGCGCCAGCAGCCAAGGTCTTGTCGGGTGGGGCGCCGAGCAGTACTTC.

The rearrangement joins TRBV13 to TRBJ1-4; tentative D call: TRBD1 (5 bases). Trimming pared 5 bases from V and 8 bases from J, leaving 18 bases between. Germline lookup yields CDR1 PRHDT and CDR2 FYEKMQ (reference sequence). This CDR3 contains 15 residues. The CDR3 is CASSPPGGAREKLFF. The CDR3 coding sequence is TGTGCCAGCAGCCCTCCGGGAGGGGCGCGGGAAAAACTGTTTTTT.

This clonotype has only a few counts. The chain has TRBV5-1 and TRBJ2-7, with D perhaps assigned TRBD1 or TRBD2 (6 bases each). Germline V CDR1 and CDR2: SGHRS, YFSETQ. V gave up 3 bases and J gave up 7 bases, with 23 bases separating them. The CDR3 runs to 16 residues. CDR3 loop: CASSSTTGAVRSEQYF. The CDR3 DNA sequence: TGCGCCAGCAGCTCAACAACGGGGGCGGTGCGTAGTGAGCAGTACTTC.

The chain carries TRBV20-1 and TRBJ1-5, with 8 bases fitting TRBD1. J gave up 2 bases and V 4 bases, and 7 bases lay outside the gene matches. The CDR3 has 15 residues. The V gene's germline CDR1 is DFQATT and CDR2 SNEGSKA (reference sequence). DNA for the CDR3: TGCAGTGCTAATCCAGGGGGCCGAGGCAATCAGCCCCAGCATTTT. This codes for CSANPGGRGNQPQHF.

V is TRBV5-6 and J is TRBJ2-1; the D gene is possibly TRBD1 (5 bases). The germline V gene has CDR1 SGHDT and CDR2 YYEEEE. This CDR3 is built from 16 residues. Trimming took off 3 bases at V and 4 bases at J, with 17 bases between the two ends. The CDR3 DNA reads TGTGCCAGCAGCTCGCCAGGGCAAGATCTATACAATGAGCAGTTCTTC. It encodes CASSSPGQDLYNEQFF.

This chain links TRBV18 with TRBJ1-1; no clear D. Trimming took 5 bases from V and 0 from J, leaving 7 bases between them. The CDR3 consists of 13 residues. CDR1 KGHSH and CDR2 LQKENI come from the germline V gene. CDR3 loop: CASSGYMNTEAFF. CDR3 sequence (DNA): TGTGCCAGCTCAGGGTATATGAACACTGAAGCTTTCTTT.